This TCR beta chain was captured by sequencing in a study of cytomegalovirus exposure and HLA in healthy donors. Study findings and constraints: Most observed TCR sequences were rare, whereas some public TCRs were detected in many donors. Looking again later, the authors saw that most CMV-associated TCR beta chains seemed HLA-restricted. Previous analysis showed most TCR beta V segments were productive about 87% or about 30% of the time.

The germline CDR1 and CDR2 sequences are MNHEY and SMNVEV (reference sequence). The ends were cut back, 6 bases at V and 4 bases at J, with 16 bases in the middle. This CDR3 comprises 15 residues. On this clone: Its specificity is not known.

The primer mix had 60 Vbeta and 13 Jbeta primers. Some clones are missing from TCRdb's copy, which holds only in-frame ones; the method was immunoSEQ multiplex PCR. This repertoire shows tens of thousands of clones, around 70% found once; its top ten account for about 16%. Sequenced: PBMCs. The sequence came from a woman aged 50 to 60 in good health and CMV-seropositive. The rearrangement links TRBV27 to TRBJ2-1; D may be TRBD2 (5 bases). CDR3 in DNA: TGTGCCAGCAGCTCCCAGTGGGAGAGGTACAATGAGCAGTTCTTC. It yields the protein CASSSQWERYNEQFF.